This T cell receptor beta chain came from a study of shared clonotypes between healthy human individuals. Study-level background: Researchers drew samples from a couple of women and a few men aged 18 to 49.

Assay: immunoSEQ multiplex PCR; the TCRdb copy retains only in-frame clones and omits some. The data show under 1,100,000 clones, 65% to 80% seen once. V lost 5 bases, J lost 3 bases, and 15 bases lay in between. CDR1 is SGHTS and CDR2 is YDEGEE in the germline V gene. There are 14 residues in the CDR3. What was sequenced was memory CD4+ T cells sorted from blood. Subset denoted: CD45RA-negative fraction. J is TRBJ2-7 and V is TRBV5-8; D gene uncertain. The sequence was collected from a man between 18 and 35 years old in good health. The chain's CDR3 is CASRPRGRGYEQYF. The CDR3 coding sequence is TGTGCCAGCAGGCCCCGAGGACGAGGCTACGAGCAGTACTTC.